This T cell receptor (beta chain) was recovered during a study of blood T cells in healthy people across ages. Study observations and caveats: Compared with aged donors, long-lived donors showed fewer expanded clones, suggesting selection.

This clonotype has only a few counts. Its antigen is still unknown. The CDR3 runs 15 residues. V was pared by 5 bases and J by 6 bases, with 19 bases between. Each sample used at least 6.5 million PBMCs. Combining a sample-barcoded 5' primer with a J-beta primer mix, a second PCR ran for 7 to 11 cycles. Tags on each cDNA molecule came from a template-switch adaptor with 12 random nucleotides. One entry per CDR3 protein results from TCRdb running MiXCR on the 5' RACE reads. This sample has around 2 million distinct CDR3 sequences, with more than 35% found just once. Source material: blood. This clonotype was obtained from a human donor in good health. The chain employs TRBV12-3 or TRBV12-4 and TRBJ1-2; TRBD1 might be the D (5 bases). CDR3: CASSLWGAEGDGYTF. Here the CDR3 DNA reads TGTGCCAGCAGTCTGTGGGGCGCGGAAGGGGATGGCTACACCTTC.